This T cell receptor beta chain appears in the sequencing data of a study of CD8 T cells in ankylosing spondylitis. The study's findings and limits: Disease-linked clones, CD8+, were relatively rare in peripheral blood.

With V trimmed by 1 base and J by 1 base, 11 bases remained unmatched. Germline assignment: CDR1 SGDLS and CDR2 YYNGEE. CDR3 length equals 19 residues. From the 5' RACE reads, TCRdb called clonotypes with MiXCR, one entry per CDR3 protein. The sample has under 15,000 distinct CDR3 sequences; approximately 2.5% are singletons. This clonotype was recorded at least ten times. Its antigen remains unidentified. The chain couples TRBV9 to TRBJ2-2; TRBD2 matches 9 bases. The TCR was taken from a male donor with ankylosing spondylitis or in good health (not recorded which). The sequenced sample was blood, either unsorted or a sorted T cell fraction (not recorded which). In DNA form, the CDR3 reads TGTGCCAGCAGCGTAACTCCCTTTAGCGGGGGCGGGAACACCGGGGAGCTGTTTTTT. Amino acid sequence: CASSVTPFSGGGNTGELFF. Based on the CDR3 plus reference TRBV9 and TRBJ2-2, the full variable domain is DSGVTQTPKHLITATGQRVTLRCSPRSGDLSVYWYQQSLDQGLQFLIQYYNGEERAKGNILERFSAQQFPDLHSELNLSSLELGDSALYFCASSVTPFSGGGNTGELFFGEGSRLTVL.